Below, 21 T cell receptor beta chains from the same sample are listed, as sequenced in a study of T cells after yellow fever vaccination. In TCRdb, the 5' RACE reads were re-called with MiXCR into one record per CDR3 protein. The sample includes under 200,000 distinct CDR3 sequences, approximately 6.8% of them seen just once. The sequencing used CD4+ T cells sorted from PBMCs, collected around 5 days after the first yellow fever vaccination. These receptors came from a man aged 18 to 35 who received the YFV17D yellow fever vaccine.

In its sample, this clonotype was seen many times. The chain has TRBV7-2 and TRBJ2-3, with D unclear. Germline CDR1 SGHTA, CDR2 FQGNSA. The CDR3 loop spans 12 amino acids. Trimming took off 8 bases at V and 0 bases at J, with 6 bases between the two ends. The CDR3 protein is CASSISTDTQYF. CDR3 sequence (DNA): TGTGCCAGCTCCATTAGCACAGATACGCAGTATTTT.

This clonotype was seen a handful of times. CDR3 DNA sequence: TGTGCCAGCAGCACCGATTTCCCGGGACTAGCGGGGCAAGAGACCCAGTACTTC. Translated: CASSTDFPGLAGQETQYF. The gene calls are TRBV11-1 and TRBJ2-5, with 13 nucleotides matching TRBD2. This CDR3 comprises 18 residues. The J segment lost 2 bases and the V segment lost 5 bases, leaving 11 bases of the junction unmatched. Germline V gene sequence: CDR1 SGHAT, CDR2 FQDESV (reference sequence).

This clonotype was recorded many times. The V call is TRBV12-3 or TRBV12-4, the J call TRBJ1-4; D is possibly TRBD1 (5 bases). The CDR3 is 14 amino acids. Trimming removed 2 bases from V and 7 bases from J, with 11 bases in between. The CDR3: CASSLKRGGEKLFF. Written as DNA, the CDR3 is TGTGCCAGCAGTTTAAAGAGGGGAGGTGAAAAACTGTTTTTT.

This clonotype was found many times. The chain is built from TRBV5-6 and TRBJ2-5; unclear D gene. This CDR3 region has 13 residues. The V and J ends lost 5 bases and 0 bases respectively, with 8 bases between them. The V gene's germline CDR1 is SGHDT and CDR2 YYEEEE. The CDR3 region is CASRMMYQETQYF. The DNA for the CDR3 is TGTGCCAGCAGGATGATGTACCAAGAGACCCAGTACTTC.

This clonotype appeared a few times. V usage is TRBV18 and J usage is TRBJ1-1; unclear D gene. Trimming took 5 bases from V and 7 from J, leaving 8 bases between them. In germline, CDR1 is KGHSH, CDR2 LQKENI. The length of the CDR3 is 11 residues. CDR3 sequence (DNA): TGTGCCAGCTCAGTCCTCTATGAAGCTTTCTTT. Amino acid sequence: CASSVLYEAFF.

In its sample, this clonotype was seen a few times. The rearrangement joins TRBV27 to TRBJ1-5; D not certain. V lost 4 bases, J lost 3 bases, and 10 bases lay in between. The CDR3 length is 14 residues. CDR1 is MNHEY, CDR2 SMNVEV, per germline (reference sequence). The CDR3 loop is CASSSRRVNQPQHF. CDR3 DNA: TGTGCCAGCAGTTCCCGGCGGGTCAATCAGCCCCAGCATTTT.

The sample holds many counts of this clonotype. The chain is built from TRBV7-9 and TRBJ1-6, with D unclear. Trimming pared 5 bases from V and 5 bases from J, leaving 7 bases between. The CDR3 runs to 13 residues. CDR1 and CDR2 from the germline V gene are SEHNR and FQNEAQ (reference sequence). As DNA, the CDR3 is TGTGCCAGCAGCGGACGGAATAATTCACCCCTCCACTTT. Translated: CASSGRNNSPLHF.

This clonotype was seen a handful of times. J is TRBJ2-5 and V is TRBV5-6, with 7 bases identical to TRBD2. The CDR3 sequence is 16 residues long. V was pared by 4 bases and J by 4 bases, with 13 bases of the junction left unmatched. The germline V gene encodes CDR1 SGHDT and CDR2 YYEEEE. CDR3 residues: CASSAVERDFRETQYF. The DNA of the CDR3 is TGTGCCAGCAGCGCGGTGGAGCGGGACTTCAGAGAGACCCAGTACTTC.

The CDR3 DNA is TGTGCCAGCAGCTTAGTTAGCGGGGGGGCCGCAGATACGCAGTATTTT. Translation gives CASSLVSGGAADTQYF. The chain has TRBV7-2 and TRBJ2-3; TRBD2 aligns across 11 bases. The CDR3 runs to 16 residues. The germline CDR1 and CDR2 sequences are SGHTA and FQGNSA. J was trimmed by 4 bases and V by 1 base; bases with no gene match: 4. The variable domain in full, with the rest retrieved from reference TRBV7-2 and TRBJ2-3, is GAGVSQSPSNKVTEKGKDVELRCDPISGHTALYWYRQSLGQGLEFLIYFQGNSAPDKSGLPSDRFSAERTGGSVSTLTIQRTQQEDSAVYLCASSLVSGGAADTQYFGPGTRLTVL.

The rearrangement uses TRBV11-2 and TRBJ2-5; D unresolved. This CDR3 is built from 14 residues. The germline CDR1 and CDR2 sequences are SGHAT and FQNNGV. Between the trimmed V and J ends, which lost 5 bases and 1 base, there was a span of 11 bases. The CDR3 nucleotides read TGTGCCAGCAGCCAGCCTGGCGGCCAAGAGACCCAGTACTTC. Protein product: CASSQPGGQETQYF.

Comments on this clonotype: A much larger clonotype is one base distant, so this may be a read error. The chain employs TRBV4-3 and TRBJ2-4, with D perhaps matching TRBD2 (5 bases). Germline lookup yields CDR1 LGHNA and CDR2 YSLEER. The CDR3 has 15 residues. CDR3 bases: TGCGTCAGCAGCCAAGAACAGCGGCGGTGGGACATTCAGTACTTC. Its translation is CVSSQEQRRWDIQYF.

This clonotype appeared many times. This chain joins TRBV5-1 and TRBJ2-3, with no clear D. CDR3 length equals 14 residues. Germline V gene lookup returns CDR1 SGHRS and CDR2 YFSETQ. The V gene lost 3 bases and the J gene lost 2 bases, with 10 bases spanning the gap. The chain's CDR3 is CASSSQTLTDTQYF. CDR3 in DNA: TGCGCCAGCAGCTCCCAGACCCTCACAGATACGCAGTATTTT.

This clonotype has at least ten counts. The rearrangement joins TRBV10-2 to TRBJ1-1; no reliable D call. This CDR3 has 14 residues. The germline gives CDR1 WSHSY, CDR2 SAAADI. V gave up 3 bases and J gave up 2 bases, with 10 bases separating them. The CDR3 loop reads CASSDPGTNTEAFF. CDR3 sequence (DNA): TGCGCCAGCAGTGACCCAGGAACAAACACTGAAGCTTTCTTT.

The V call is TRBV9, the J call TRBJ2-5; 8 positions agree with TRBD1. The germline CDR1 and CDR2 sequences are SGDLS and YYNGEE. Trimming removed 2 bases from V and 5 bases from J; junction bases left unmatched: 8. The CDR3 loop spans 15 amino acids. The CDR3 DNA follows: TGTGCCAGCAGCGTTGGGACAGGACCCAGGGAGACCCAGTACTTC. It translates to CASSVGTGPRETQYF.

V is TRBV7-9 and J is TRBJ2-1; 9 bases map to TRBD1. The germline V gene encodes CDR1 SEHNR and CDR2 FQNEAQ (reference sequence). J lost 2 bases, V lost 4 bases, and 6 bases had no gene match. The CDR3 has 16 amino acids. The CDR3 loop reads CASSSPGQGTYNEQFF. Written as DNA, the CDR3 is TGTGCCAGCAGCTCTCCAGGACAGGGGACCTACAATGAGCAGTTCTTC.

This clonotype came up many times. V is TRBV5-6 and J is TRBJ2-4; D perhaps matches TRBD2 (6 bases). V was cut by 4 bases and J by 6 bases, with 14 bases left in between. The CDR3 is made up of 14 amino acids. CDR1 and CDR2 from the germline V gene are SGHDT and YYEEEE. The CDR3: CASSPWGVTNIQYF. In DNA form, the CDR3 reads TGTGCCAGCAGCCCATGGGGGGTTACAAACATTCAGTACTTC.

This clonotype occurred a few times. The chain carries TRBV7-2 and TRBJ2-7; D is unresolved. CDR3 size: 14 residues. V was trimmed by 1 base and J by 4 bases, leaving 11 bases between them. From germline, CDR1 is SGHTA and CDR2 FQGNSA. The CDR3 sequence: CASSLGASLYEQYF. CDR3 nucleotide sequence: TGTGCCAGCAGCTTAGGGGCCAGCCTTTACGAGCAGTACTTC.

This clonotype has at least ten counts. The chain joins TRBV12-3 or TRBV12-4 to TRBJ1-4; weak D call: TRBD1 (6 bases). Between the trimmed V and J ends, which lost 4 bases and 5 bases, there was a span of 8 bases. This CDR3 is 13 amino acids long. This CDR3 reads CASSWDINEKLFF. CDR3 in DNA: TGTGCCAGCAGTTGGGACATAAATGAAAAACTGTTTTTT.

This clonotype was observed at least ten times. This rearrangement joins TRBV29-1 to TRBJ2-1; D is undetermined. This CDR3 is built from 10 residues. With 6 bases removed from V and 6 bases from J, the gap between germline ends came to 6 bases. Germline V CDR1 and CDR2: SQVTM, ANQGSEA. The CDR3 sequence: CSVEPNEQFF. For the CDR3, the DNA is TGCAGCGTCGAGCCCAATGAGCAGTTCTTC.

The sample holds many counts of this clonotype. This chain links TRBV4-3 with TRBJ2-7, with D perhaps TRBD1 (5 bases). The germline gives CDR1 LGHNA, CDR2 YSLEER. V was trimmed by 1 base and J by 4 bases, leaving 14 bases between them. The CDR3 spans 15 residues. CDR3 sequence: CASSQASAGRYEQYF. CDR3 DNA: TGCGCCAGCAGCCAAGCATCTGCAGGGCGATACGAGCAGTACTTC.

This clonotype was seen a few times. The rearrangement joins TRBV7-2 to TRBJ2-7; D unclear. CDR1 and CDR2 (germline): SGHTA, FQGNSA. CDR3 length: 12 residues. Trimming pared 1 base from V and 5 bases from J, leaving 6 bases between. The CDR3 spells CASSLVSDEQYF. The CDR3 DNA reads as TGTGCCAGCAGCTTAGTTTCCGACGAGCAGTACTTC.